This T cell receptor (beta chain) was sequenced for a study of blood T cell repertoires in COVID-19. Study overall: COVID-19 samples from acute and convalescent phases originated in the United States, Italy and Spain. Nucleic acid was either cDNA or gDNA, and it came from T cells, B-cell-depleted T cells, or PBMCs.

Seattle-derived patients entered the study during active infection and were followed longitudinally. In the source study's methods: Reference gene primer amplification gave nucleated cell count estimates. Libraries were prepared by immunoSEQ multiplex PCR; TCRdb keeps only in-frame clonotypes and omits some of them. Clonal size and the V and J genes are those of that table, whereas D and trimming came from the DNA. The sample lists 300,000 to 400,000 clones, over 70% occurring once. What was sequenced was peripheral blood. This receptor was identified in a woman between 50 and 59 years old with COVID-19, enrolled during active disease.

CDR3 coding DNA: TGCGCCAGCAGTTTTGGGGGACAGGGAGGCTCTGGGGCCAACGTCCTGACTTTC. The encoded protein is CASSFGGQGGSGANVLTF. The chain couples TRBV5-1 to TRBJ2-6; TRBD1 agrees at 9 bases. This CDR3 spans 18 amino acids. Germline V gene data show CDR1 as SGHRS and CDR2 as YFSETQ. After removal of 5 bases from V and 0 bases from J, the junction contained 9 bases not matched to a gene.